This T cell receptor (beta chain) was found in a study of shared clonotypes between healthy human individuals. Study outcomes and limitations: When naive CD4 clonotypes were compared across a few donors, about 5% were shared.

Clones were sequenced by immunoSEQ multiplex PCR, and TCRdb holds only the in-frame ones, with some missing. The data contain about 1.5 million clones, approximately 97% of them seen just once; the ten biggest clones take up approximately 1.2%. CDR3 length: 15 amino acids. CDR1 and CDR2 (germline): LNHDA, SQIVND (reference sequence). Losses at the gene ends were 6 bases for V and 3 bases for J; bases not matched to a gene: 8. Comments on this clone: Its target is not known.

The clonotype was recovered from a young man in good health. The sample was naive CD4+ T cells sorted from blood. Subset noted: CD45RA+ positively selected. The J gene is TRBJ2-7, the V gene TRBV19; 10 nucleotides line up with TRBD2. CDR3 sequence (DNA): TGTGCCAGTAGATCCCGGACTAGCGGTAGCTACGAGCAGTACTTC. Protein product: CASRSRTSGSYEQYF.